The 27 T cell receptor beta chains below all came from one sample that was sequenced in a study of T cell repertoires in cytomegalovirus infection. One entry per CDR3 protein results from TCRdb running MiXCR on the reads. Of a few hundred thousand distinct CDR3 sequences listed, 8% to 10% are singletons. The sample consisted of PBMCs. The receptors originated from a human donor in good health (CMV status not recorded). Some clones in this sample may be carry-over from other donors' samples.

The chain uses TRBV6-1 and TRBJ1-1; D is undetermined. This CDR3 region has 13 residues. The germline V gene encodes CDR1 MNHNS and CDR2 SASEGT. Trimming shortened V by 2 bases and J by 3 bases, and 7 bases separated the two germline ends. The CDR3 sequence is CASSEFPDTEAFF. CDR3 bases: TGTGCCAGCAGTGAATTCCCGGACACTGAAGCTTTCTTT.

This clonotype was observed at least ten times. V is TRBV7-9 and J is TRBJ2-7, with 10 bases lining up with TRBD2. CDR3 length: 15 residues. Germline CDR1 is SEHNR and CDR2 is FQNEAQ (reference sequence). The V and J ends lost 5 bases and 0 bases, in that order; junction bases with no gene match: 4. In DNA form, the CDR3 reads TGTGCCAGCAGCGCACCTAGCGGGAGCTCCTACGAGCAGTACTTC. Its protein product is CASSAPSGSSYEQYF.

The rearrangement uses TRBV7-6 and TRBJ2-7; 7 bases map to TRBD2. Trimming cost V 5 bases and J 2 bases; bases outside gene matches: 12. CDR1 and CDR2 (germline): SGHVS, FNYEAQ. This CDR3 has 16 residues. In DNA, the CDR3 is TGTGCCAGCAGCAGACCACTAGCGCCGCACCCCTACGAGCAGTACTTC. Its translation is CASSRPLAPHPYEQYF.

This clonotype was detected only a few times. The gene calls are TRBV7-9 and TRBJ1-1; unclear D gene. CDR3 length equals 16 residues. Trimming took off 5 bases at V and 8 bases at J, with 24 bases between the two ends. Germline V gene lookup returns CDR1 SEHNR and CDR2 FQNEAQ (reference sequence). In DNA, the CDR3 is TGTGCCAGCAGCCCCTGGGTGAATCGTGAGTACGTCGAAGCTTTCTTT. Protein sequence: CASSPWVNREYVEAFF. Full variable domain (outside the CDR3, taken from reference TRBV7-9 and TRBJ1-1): DTGVSQNPRHKITKRGQNVTFRCDPISEHNRLYWYRQTLGQGPEFLTYFQNEAQLEKSRLLSDRFSAERPKGSFSTLEIQRTEQGDSAMYLCASSPWVNREYVEAFFGQGTRLTVV.

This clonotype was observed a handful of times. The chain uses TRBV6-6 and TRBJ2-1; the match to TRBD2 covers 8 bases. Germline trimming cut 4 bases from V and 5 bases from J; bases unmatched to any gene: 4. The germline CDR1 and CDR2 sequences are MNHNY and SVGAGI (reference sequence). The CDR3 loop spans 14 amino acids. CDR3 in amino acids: CASSWRGVHNEQFF. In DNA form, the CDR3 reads TGTGCCAGCAGTTGGCGGGGGGTCCACAATGAGCAGTTCTTC.

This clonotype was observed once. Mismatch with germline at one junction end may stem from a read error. The CDR3 coding sequence is TGTGTCAGCAGCCCGACTAGCGCCCTCTCCTACAATGAGCAGTTCTTC. It translates to CVSSPTSALSYNEQFF. The chain combines TRBV27 with TRBJ2-1; 8 bases map to TRBD2. CDR1 is MNHEY and CDR2 is SMNVEV in the germline V gene (reference sequence). CDR3 length equals 16 residues.

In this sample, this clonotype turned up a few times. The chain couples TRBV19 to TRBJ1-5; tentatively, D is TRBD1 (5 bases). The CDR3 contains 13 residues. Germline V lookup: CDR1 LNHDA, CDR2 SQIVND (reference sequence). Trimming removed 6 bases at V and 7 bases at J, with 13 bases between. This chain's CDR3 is CASSVGVDQPQHF. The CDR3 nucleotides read TGTGCCAGTAGCGTGGGGGTTGACCAGCCCCAGCATTTT.

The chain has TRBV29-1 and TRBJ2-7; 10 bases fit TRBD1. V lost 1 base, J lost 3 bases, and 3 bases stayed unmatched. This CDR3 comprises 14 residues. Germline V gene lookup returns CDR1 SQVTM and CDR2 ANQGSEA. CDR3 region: CSVEGTGGNYEQYF. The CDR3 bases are TGCAGCGTTGAAGGGACAGGGGGGAACTACGAGCAGTACTTC.

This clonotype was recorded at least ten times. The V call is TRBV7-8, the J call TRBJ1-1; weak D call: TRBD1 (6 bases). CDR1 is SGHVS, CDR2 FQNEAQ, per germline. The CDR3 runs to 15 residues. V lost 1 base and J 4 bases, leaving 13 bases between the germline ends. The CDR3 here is CASSLVLTGPTEAFF. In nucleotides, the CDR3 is TGTGCCAGCAGCTTAGTTTTAACAGGGCCCACTGAAGCTTTCTTT. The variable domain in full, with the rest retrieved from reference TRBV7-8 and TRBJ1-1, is GAGVSQSPRYKVAKRGQDVALRCDPISGHVSLFWYQQALGQGPEFLTYFQNEAQLDKSGLPSDRFFAERPEGSVSTLKIQRTQQEDSAVYLCASSLVLTGPTEAFFGQGTRLTVV.

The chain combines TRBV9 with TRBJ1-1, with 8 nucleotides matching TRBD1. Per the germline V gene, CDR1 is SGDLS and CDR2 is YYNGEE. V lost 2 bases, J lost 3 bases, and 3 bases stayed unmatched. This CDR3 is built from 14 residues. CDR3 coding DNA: TGTGCCAGCAGCGTCGGACAGGGACACACTGAAGCTTTCTTT. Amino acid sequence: CASSVGQGHTEAFF.

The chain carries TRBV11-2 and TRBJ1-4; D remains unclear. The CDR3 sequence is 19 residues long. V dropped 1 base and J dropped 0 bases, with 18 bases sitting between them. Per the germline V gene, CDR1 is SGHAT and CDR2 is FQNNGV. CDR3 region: CASSLGIRWSKTTNEKLFF. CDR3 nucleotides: TGTGCCAGCAGCTTAGGGATTCGGTGGAGCAAGACAACTAATGAAAAACTGTTTTTT.

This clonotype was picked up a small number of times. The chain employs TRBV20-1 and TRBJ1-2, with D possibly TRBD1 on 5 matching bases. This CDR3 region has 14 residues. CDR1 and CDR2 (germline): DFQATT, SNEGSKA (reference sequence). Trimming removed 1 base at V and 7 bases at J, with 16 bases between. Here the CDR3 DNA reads TGCAGTGCTAGAGCCGACGAGGGGAAACCTGGCTACACCTTC. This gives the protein CSARADEGKPGYTF.

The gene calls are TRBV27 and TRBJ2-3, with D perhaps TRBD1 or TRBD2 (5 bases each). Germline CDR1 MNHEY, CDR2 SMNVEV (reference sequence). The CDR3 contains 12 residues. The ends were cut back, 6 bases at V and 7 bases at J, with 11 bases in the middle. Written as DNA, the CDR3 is TGTGCCAGCAGGACGAGGGGAAATACGCAGTATTTT. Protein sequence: CASRTRGNTQYF.

CDR3 nucleotides: TGTGCCAGCAGCCGTACCGGGACAGGGCATCAGCCCCAGCATTTT. Translated, it gives CASSRTGTGHQPQHF. The J gene is TRBJ1-5, the V gene TRBV7-6, with 9 bases that match TRBD1. CDR3 size: 15 residues. Trimming cost V 5 bases and J 5 bases; bases outside gene matches: 7. Germline V gene sequence: CDR1 SGHVS, CDR2 FNYEAQ.

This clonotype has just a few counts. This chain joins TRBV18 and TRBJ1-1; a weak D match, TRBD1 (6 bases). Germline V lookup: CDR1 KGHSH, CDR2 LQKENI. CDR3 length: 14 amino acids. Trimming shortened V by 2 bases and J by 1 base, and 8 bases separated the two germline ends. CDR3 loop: CASSPTGKNTEAFF. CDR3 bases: TGTGCCAGCTCACCAACAGGGAAGAACACTGAAGCTTTCTTT.

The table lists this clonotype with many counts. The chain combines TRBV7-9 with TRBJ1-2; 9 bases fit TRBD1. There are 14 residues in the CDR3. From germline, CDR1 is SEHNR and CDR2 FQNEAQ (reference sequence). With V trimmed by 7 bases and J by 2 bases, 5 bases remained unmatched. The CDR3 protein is CASNTGGGNYGYTF. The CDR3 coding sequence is TGTGCCAGCAACACAGGGGGCGGGAACTATGGCTACACCTTC. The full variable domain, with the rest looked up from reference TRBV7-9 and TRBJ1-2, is DTGVSQNPRHKITKRGQNVTFRCDPISEHNRLYWYRQTLGQGPEFLTYFQNEAQLEKSRLLSDRFSAERPKGSFSTLEIQRTEQGDSAMYLCASNTGGGNYGYTFGSGTRLTVV.

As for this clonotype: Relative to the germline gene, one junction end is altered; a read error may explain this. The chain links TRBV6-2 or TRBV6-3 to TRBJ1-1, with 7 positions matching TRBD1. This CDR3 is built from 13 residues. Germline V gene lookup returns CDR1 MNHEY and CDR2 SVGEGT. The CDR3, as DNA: TGTGCCAGCAGTCTGACAGGGAACACTGAAGCTTGCTTT. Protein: CASSLTGNTEACF.

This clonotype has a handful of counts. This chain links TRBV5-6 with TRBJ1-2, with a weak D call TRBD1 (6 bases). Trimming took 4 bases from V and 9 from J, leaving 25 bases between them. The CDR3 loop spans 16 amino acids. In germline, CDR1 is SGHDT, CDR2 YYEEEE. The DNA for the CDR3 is TGTGCCAGCAGCCAAATTAGCCGGGACTTGGGGGCGAGCTACACCTTC. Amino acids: CASSQISRDLGASYTF.

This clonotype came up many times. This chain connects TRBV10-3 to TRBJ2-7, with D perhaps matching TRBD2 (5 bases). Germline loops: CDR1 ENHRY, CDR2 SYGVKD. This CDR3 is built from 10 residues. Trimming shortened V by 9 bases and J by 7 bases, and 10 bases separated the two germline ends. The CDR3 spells CAIGGREQYF. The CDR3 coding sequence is TGTGCCATAGGAGGAAGAGAGCAGTACTTC.

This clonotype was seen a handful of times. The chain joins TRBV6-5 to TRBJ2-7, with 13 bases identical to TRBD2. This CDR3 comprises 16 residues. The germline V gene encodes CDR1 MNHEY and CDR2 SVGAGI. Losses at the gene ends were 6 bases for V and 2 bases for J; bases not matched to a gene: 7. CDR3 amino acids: CASSETGTSGTYEQYF. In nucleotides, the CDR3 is TGTGCCAGCAGCGAAACCGGGACTAGCGGGACCTACGAGCAGTACTTC.

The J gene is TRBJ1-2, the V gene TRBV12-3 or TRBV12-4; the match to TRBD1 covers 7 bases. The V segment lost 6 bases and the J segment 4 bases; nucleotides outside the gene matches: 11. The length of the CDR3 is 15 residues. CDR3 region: CASRGSRGPFYGYTF. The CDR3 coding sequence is TGTGCCAGCAGGGGTAGTAGGGGGCCGTTCTATGGCTACACCTTC.

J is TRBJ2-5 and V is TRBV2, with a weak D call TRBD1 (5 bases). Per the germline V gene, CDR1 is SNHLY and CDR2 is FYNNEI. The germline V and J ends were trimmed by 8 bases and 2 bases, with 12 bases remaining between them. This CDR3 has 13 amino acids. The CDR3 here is CASEDGHQETQYF. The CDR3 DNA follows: TGTGCCAGCGAGGATGGACATCAAGAGACCCAGTACTTC.

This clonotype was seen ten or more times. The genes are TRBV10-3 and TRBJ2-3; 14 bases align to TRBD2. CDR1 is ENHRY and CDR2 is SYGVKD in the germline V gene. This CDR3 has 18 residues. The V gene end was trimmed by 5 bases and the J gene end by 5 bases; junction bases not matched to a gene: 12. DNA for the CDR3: TGTGCCATCAGTCCGGGACTAGCGGGAGTTCTCGGCGGAGATACGCAGTATTTT. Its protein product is CAISPGLAGVLGGDTQYF.

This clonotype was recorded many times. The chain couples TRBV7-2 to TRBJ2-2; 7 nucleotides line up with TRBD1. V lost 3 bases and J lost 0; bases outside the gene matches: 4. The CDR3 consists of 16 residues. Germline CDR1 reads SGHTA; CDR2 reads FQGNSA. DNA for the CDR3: TGTGCCAGCAGCTTTGACAGGGCCTCGAACACCGGGGAGCTGTTTTTT. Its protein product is CASSFDRASNTGELFF.

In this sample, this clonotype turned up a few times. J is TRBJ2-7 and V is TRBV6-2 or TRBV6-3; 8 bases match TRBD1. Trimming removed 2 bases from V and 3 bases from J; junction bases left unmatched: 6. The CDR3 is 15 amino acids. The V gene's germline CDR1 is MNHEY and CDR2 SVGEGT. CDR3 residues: CASSYPMGQVYEQYF. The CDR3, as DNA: TGTGCCAGCAGTTACCCTATGGGACAGGTCTACGAGCAGTACTTC.

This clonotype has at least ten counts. CDR3 in DNA: TGTGCCAGCAGCTTAGCCGGGACTAGCGGACACAACTCCTACAATGAGCAGTTCTTC. Protein: CASSLAGTSGHNSYNEQFF. This rearrangement joins TRBV7-6 to TRBJ2-1; 11 nucleotides align to TRBD2. CDR3 length: 19 amino acids. Trimming removed 0 bases from V and 0 bases from J; junction bases left unmatched: 7. CDR1 SGHVS and CDR2 FNYEAQ come from the germline V gene.

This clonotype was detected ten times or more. The CDR3 DNA reads TGTGCCAGCAGCTCCCTGACTAGCGGGAGGGGAGTAGGGGAGCTGTTTTTT. Translation: CASSSLTSGRGVGELFF. The chain carries TRBV7-2 and TRBJ2-2, with TRBD2 matching 14 bases. Looked up from germline, CDR1 is SGHTA and CDR2 is FQGNSA. The length of the CDR3 is 17 residues. V shed 4 bases, J shed 8 bases, and the junction held 9 bases outside the gene matches.